This T cell receptor (beta chain) was identified in a study of T cells in Graves' hyperthyroidism and ophthalmopathy. The CDR3 regions of TCR beta were amplified from RNA transcripts. The HTBI set primed first-round TCR CDR3 RT-PCR. In TCRdb, the multiplex PCR reads were re-called with MiXCR into one record per CDR3 protein. Of hundreds of thousands of distinct CDR3 sequences in the sample, roughly 15% are singletons; the top ten hold about 30%. V lost 6 bases, J lost 6 bases, and 12 bases lay in between. CDR1 MDHEN and CDR2 SYDVKM come from the germline V gene. This CDR3 has 12 amino acids. Ophthalmopathy cases met thresholds of Clinical Activity Score at least 3, NOSPECS grade at least 4 and duration under 3 months. Exclusion of a patient resulted from uncontrolled infection, other autoimmune disease, pregnancy or lactation. The table lists this clonotype with many counts.

The TCR comes from a woman in her late teens or twenties with Graves' ophthalmopathy. This chain links TRBV28 with TRBJ2-7; D is unclear. Source material: blood. The CDR3 reads CASSLLSSEQYF. The CDR3 DNA is TGTGCCAGCAGCCTGTTAAGTTCCGAGCAGTACTTC.